Listed here is a single T cell receptor beta chain. One end of the junction varies from germline; a read error may be responsible. No cell sorting was done before RNA was extracted from the tissue. Donors were chemotherapy-naive, newly diagnosed lung cancer surgical patients in China, August–late 2014. The CDR3 is 17 amino acids. Germline CDR1 is MNHEY and CDR2 is SVGAGI. The library came from three nested PCR rounds adapted from ARM-PCR protocols. TCRdb re-analysed the multiplex PCR reads in MiXCR, keeping a single row per CDR3 protein. The sample lists around 210,000 distinct CDR3 sequences, 70% to 75% seen once, with under 30% in the top ten. This entry belongs to a study of tumor and adjacent non-tumor tissue in lung cancer.

The V gene is TRBV6-5, the J gene TRBJ1-2, with TRBD1 as a possible D gene (5 bases). The source of this sequence is a man between 60 and 75 years old with non-small cell lung cancer. The sequencing input was lung tumor tissue. CDR3 nucleotides: TGTGCCAGCAGGACCGGGGGGTTTAATCCGCGGGGCTATGGCTACACCTTT. Translating it yields CASRTGGFNPRGYGYTF.